The sequence of this TCR beta chain was determined in a study of blood T cell repertoires in COVID-19. Original processing methods: Using reference gene primer amplification, nucleated cell counts were estimated. The method was immunoSEQ multiplex PCR; TCRdb's version includes in-frame clones alone and lacks a portion of them. V, J and clone size derive from that table, while D and trimming were established from the DNA sequence. The top ten hold 3% to 4.5% of the sample, which has about 220,000 clones, 86% seen once. Participants spanned ages about 18 to 100 years and resided in about 25 US areas. Participants' reported clinical history set cohort assignment. Germline CDR1 is SGHDT and CDR2 is YYEEEE. This CDR3 is 15 amino acids long. V lost 0 bases and J 1 base, leaving 11 bases between the germline ends.

The chain joins TRBV5-6 to TRBJ2-7; D not certain. The TCR sequence derives from a woman between 40 and 50 years old with acute COVID-19. Source material: PBMCs or T cells enriched from blood (not recorded which). CDR3 in amino acids: CASSLALELSYEQYV. In DNA, the CDR3 is TGTGCCAGCAGCTTGGCCCTTGAGCTGTCCTACGAGCAGTACGTC.